This TCR beta chain was obtained from a study of T-cell reconstitution after alpha-beta-depleted transplantation in children. Researchers prepared the TCRbeta library using unique molecular identifiers, the study reports. TCRdb redid the calling of the PCR reads with MiXCR, one entry per CDR3 protein. The sample includes about 600,000 distinct CDR3 sequences, over 9.5% of them seen just once. This clonotype was seen ten or more times. Germline-derived CDR1 and CDR2 are SGHTA and FQGTGA. The CDR3 is made up of 14 amino acids. V gave up 5 bases and J gave up 3 bases, with 13 bases separating them. This TCR was recovered from a human donor who donated a stem cell graft to a child with acute myeloid leukemia. This chain joins TRBV7-3 and TRBJ1-1; D is unresolved. The material sequenced was PBMCs from the stem cell graft donor, taken from the stem cell graft. The CDR3 DNA follows: TGTGCCAGCAGCGCAGGCTTAGGACACACTGAAGCTTTCTTT. This sequence encodes CASSAGLGHTEAFF.